This TCR beta chain was recorded in a study of early T cells in non-severe SARS-CoV-2 infection. Study-wide background: Unsorted whole blood bulk RNA was sequenced, with unpaired chains.

Germline values: CDR1 KGHSH, CDR2 LQKENI. There are 15 residues in the CDR3. The germline V and J ends were trimmed by 6 bases and 5 bases, with 20 bases remaining between them. Broader study findings: Matching with VDJdb favored anti-spike CD8 responses (missing private and CD4 specificities).

This clonotype was recorded only once. Its specificity is not known. The library protocol tagged individual cDNA molecules with unique molecular identifiers. TCRdb used MiXCR to reprocess the 5' RACE reads, holding one entry per CDR3 protein. Of 68,000 or so distinct CDR3 sequences listed, about a tenth are singletons. The clonotype was recovered from an adult who was a healthcare worker with PCR-confirmed SARS-CoV-2 infection or an uninfected control (not recorded which). Sequenced input: whole blood. The chain joins TRBV18 to TRBJ2-7; D may be TRBD2 (6 bases). The CDR3 here is CASSPRVAEPNEQYF. Written as DNA, the CDR3 is TGTGCCAGCTCCCCGCGGGTAGCGGAACCAAACGAGCAGTACTTC.